This T cell receptor (beta chain) is drawn from a study of blood T cell repertoires in COVID-19. At the level of the study: The United States, Italy and Spain provided the acute and convalescent COVID-19 samples.

The V gene's germline CDR1 is SGHVS and CDR2 FQNEAQ. The CDR3 runs 12 residues. V lost 8 bases, J lost 4 bases, and 12 bases lay in between. Profiling relied on immunoSEQ multiplex PCR, and the TCRdb table lists in-frame clones only, not all of them. This sample has 150,000 to 200,000 clones; roughly 85% occur once, and the top ten carry about 3%. V and J are TRBV7-8 and TRBJ2-7; D is unclear. The sequence came from a human donor with acute or convalescent COVID-19. The donor label of this sample is uncertain. Sequencing was performed on peripheral blood. CDR3 DNA sequence: TGTGCCAGCTCCCGGTTTTCTTACGAGCAGTACTTC. Protein: CASSRFSYEQYF.